This paragraph covers one TCR beta chain sequence. The junction departs from the called germline gene at one end, perhaps through a read error. This specimen comes from a study of glioma-infiltrating T cells. TCR alpha and beta CDR3 regions were amplified from RNA using iRepertoire nested multiplex PCR. TCRdb re-called the multiplex PCR reads with MiXCR, one entry per CDR3 protein. The table has 160,000 or so distinct CDR3 sequences, roughly 45% seen once. Germline V gene sequence: CDR1 MDHEN, CDR2 SYDVKM. The CDR3 is 14 residues long. Sequencing was performed on glioma tissue, nonneoplastic brain tissue, or PBMCs (not recorded which). The TCR was taken from a human donor with low-grade glioma or glioblastoma, undergoing nonglioma brain surgery, or in good health (not recorded which). The J gene is TRBJ2-5, the V gene TRBV28, with D possibly being TRBD1 or TRBD2 (5 bases each). The CDR3 coding sequence is TGTGCCAGCCGAGGGTGGGGCTCCTTAGAGGCCCAGTACTTC. The encoded protein is CASRGWGSLEAQYF.